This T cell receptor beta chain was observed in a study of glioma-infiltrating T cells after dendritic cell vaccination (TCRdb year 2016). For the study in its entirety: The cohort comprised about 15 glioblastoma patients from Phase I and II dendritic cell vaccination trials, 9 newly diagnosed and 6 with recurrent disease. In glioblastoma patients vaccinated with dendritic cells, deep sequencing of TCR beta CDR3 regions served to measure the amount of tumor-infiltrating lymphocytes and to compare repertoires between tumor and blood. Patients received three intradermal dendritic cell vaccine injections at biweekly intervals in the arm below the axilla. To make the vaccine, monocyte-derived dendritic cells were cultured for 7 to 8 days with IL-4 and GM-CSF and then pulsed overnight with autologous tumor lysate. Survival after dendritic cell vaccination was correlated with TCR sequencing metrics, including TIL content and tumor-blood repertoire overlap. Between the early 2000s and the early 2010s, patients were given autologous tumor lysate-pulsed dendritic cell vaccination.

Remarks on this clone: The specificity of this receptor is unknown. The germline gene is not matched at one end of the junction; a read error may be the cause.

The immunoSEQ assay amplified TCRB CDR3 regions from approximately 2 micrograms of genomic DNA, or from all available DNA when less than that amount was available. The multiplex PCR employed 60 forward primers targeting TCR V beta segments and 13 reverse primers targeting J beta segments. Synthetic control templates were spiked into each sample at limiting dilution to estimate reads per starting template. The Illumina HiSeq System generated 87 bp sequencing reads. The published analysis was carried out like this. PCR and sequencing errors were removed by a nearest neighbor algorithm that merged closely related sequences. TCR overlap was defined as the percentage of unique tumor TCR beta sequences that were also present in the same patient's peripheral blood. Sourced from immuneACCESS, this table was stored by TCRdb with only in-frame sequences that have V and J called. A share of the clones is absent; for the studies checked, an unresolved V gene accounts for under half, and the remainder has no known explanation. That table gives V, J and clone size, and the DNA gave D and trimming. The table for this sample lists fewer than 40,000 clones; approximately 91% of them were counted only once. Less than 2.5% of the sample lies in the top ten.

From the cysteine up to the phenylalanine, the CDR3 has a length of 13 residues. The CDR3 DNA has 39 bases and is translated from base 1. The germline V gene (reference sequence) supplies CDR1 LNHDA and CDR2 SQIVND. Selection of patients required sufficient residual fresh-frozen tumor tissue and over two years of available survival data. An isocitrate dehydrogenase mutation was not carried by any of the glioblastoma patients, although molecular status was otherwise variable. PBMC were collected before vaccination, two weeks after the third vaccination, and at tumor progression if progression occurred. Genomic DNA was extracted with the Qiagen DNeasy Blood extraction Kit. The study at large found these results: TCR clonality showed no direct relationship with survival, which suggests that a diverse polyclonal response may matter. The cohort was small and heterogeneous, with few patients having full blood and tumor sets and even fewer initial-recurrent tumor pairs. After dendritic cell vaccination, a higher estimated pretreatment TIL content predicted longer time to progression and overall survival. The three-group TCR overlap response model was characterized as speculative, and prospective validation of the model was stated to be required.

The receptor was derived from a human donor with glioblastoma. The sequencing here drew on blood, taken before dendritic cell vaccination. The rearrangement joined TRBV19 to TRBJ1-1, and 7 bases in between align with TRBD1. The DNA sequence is TGTGCCAGTAGCCGGGACAGAAACAGTGAAGCTTTCTTT. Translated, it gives CASSRDRNSEAFF.